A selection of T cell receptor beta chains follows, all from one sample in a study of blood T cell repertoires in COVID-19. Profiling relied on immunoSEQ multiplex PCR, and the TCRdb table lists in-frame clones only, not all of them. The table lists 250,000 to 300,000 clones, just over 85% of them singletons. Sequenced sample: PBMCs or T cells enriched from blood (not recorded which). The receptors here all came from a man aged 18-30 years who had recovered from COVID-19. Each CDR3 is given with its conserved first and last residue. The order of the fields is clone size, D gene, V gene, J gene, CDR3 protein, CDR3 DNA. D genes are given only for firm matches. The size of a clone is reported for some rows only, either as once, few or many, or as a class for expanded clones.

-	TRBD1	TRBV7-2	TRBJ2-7	CASGRDRALEQYF	TGTGCCAGCGGCCGGGACAGGGCACTAGAGCAGTACTTC
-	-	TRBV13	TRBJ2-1	CASSSEPQWGGGRNEQFF	TGTGCCAGCAGCTCCGAACCCCAGTGGGGCGGGGGCCGCAATGAGCAGTTCTTC
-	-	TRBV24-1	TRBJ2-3	CATSGGGPNGDTDTQYF	TGTGCCACCAGTGGGGGGGGGCCTAACGGGGACACAGATACGCAGTATTTT
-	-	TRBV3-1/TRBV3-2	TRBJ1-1	CASSQTGSEAFF	TGTGCCAGCAGCCAAACAGGGTCTGAAGCTTTCTTT
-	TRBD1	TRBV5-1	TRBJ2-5	CASSYGQGRQETQYF	TGCGCCAGCAGCTATGGACAGGGAAGACAAGAGACCCAGTACTTC
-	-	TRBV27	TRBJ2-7	CASSPYREHEQYF	TGTGCCAGCAGTCCATACAGGGAGCACGAGCAGTACTTC
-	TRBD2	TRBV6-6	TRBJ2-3	CASSFRLAVTDTQYF	TGTGCCAGCAGTTTTCGGCTAGCGGTCACAGATACGCAGTATTTT
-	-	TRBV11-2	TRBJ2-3	CASSLDTSGVDTQYF	TGTGCCAGCAGCTTAGATACATCGGGGGTAGATACGCAGTATTTT
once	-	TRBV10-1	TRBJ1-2	CASSESPDYGYTF	TGCGCCAGCAGTGAGTCGCCAGACTATGGCTACACCTTC
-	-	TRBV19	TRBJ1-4	CASSTVMNEKLFF	TGTGCCAGTAGTACAGTAATGAATGAAAAACTGTTTTTT
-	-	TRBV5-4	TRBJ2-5	CASSHSDGGRKTQYF	TGTGCCAGCAGCCATAGCGACGGGGGTAGAAAGACCCAGTACTTC
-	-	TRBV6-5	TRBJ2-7	CATRGRRGGSYEQYF	TGTGCCACCCGGGGACGACGAGGGGGCTCCTACGAGCAGTACTTC
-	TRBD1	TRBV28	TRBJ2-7	CASTSQGASGEQYF	TGTGCCAGCACCAGCCAGGGGGCATCGGGCGAGCAGTACTTC
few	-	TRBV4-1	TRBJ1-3	CASSQDPVITGNTIYF	TGCGCCAGCAGCCAAGATCCAGTCATAACTGGAAACACCATATATTTT
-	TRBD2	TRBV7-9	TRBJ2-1	CASSRAGNEQFF	TGTGCCAGCAGCCGAGCGGGAAATGAGCAGTTCTTC
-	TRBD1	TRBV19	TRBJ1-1	CASSMGQGTDEAFF	TGTGCCAGTAGTATGGGACAGGGGACAGATGAAGCTTTCTTT
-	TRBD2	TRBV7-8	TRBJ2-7	CASSPRSPSAGGVSGQYF	TGTGCCAGCAGCCCCCGTAGCCCCTCTGCGGGAGGGGTGAGCGGGCAGTACTTC
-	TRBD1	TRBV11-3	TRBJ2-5	CASSLETGGQETQYF	TGTGCCAGCAGCTTAGAGACAGGGGGCCAAGAGACCCAGTACTTC
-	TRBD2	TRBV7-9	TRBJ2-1	CASSFGAGANEQFF	TGTGCCAGCAGCTTCGGAGCGGGAGCGAATGAGCAGTTCTTC
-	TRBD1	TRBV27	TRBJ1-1	CASSLRGTGTNTEAFF	TGTGCCAGCAGTTTGAGGGGGACAGGGACGAACACTGAAGCTTTCTTT
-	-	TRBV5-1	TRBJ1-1	CASSLSHRAGAEAFF	TGCGCCAGCAGCTTATCCCACAGGGCCGGGGCTGAAGCTTTCTTT
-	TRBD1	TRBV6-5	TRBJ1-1	CASSTDRGREAFF	TGTGCCAGCAGCACGGACAGGGGTAGGGAAGCTTTCTTT
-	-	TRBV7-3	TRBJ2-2	CASSLTRAGTGELFF	TGTGCCAGCAGCTTAACCAGGGCAGGCACCGGGGAGCTGTTTTTT
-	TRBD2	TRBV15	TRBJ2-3	CATSRDGAGYTDTQYF	TGTGCCACCAGCAGAGATGGAGCGGGGTACACAGATACGCAGTATTTT
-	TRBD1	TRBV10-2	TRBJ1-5	CASSESEGQGANQPQHF	TGCGCCAGCAGTGAGTCTGAGGGACAGGGGGCTAATCAGCCCCAGCATTTT
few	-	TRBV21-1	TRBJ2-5	CASSKGGNQETQYF	TGTGCCAGCAGCAAAGGAGGCAACCAAGAGACCCAGTACTTC
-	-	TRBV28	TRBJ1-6	CASTAGGELESPLHF	TGTGCCAGCACGGCGGGAGGCGAACTGGAGTCACCCCTCCACTTT
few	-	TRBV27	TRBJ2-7	CASRSPLGRGPQNPFYEQYF	TGTGCCAGCAGGTCCCCCCTGGGGCGGGGGCCCCAGAACCCCTTTTACGAGCAGTACTTC
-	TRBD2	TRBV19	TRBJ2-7	CASSIKRGGERHEQYF	TGTGCCAGTAGTATAAAGCGGGGCGGAGAAAGGCACGAGCAGTACTTC
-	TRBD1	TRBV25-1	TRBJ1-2	CASSETGEYGYTF	TGTGCCAGCAGTGAAACAGGGGAGTATGGCTACACCTTC
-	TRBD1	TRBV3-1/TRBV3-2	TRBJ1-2	CASSGQARYGYTF	TGTGCCAGCAGCGGACAGGCCCGCTATGGCTACACCTTC
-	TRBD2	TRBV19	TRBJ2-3	CASAYGLAGGTDTQYF	TGTGCCAGTGCTTACGGACTAGCGGGAGGCACAGATACGCAGTATTTT
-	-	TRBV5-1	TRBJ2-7	CASTATSGADEQYF	TGCGCCAGCACCGCGACTTCAGGGGCGGACGAGCAGTACTTC
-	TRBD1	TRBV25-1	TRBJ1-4	CASSRRDRLNEKLFF	TGTGCCAGCAGTCGCCGGGACAGACTTAATGAAAAACTGTTTTTT
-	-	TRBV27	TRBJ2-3	CASISGDTDTQYF	TGTGCCAGCATATCGGGAGACACAGATACGCAGTATTTT
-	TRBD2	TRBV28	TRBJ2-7	CASSPGTSGRGGYEQYF	TGTGCCAGCAGCCCCGGGACTAGCGGGAGAGGGGGTTACGAGCAGTACTTC
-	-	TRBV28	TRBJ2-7	CASSGRNFYEQYF	TGTGCCAGCTCAGGGCGAAATTTCTACGAGCAGTACTTC
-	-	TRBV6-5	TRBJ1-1	CASSSQGTTEAFF	TGTGCCAGCAGTTCACAGGGAACCACTGAAGCTTTCTTT
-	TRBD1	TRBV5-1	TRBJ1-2	CASSSGQDGYTF	TGCGCCAGCAGCTCGGGACAGGATGGCTACACCTTC
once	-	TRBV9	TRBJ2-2	CASSGAGVGELFF	TGTGCCAGCAGCGGAGCAGGGGTCGGGGAGCTGTTTTTT
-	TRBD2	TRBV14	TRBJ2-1	CASSPLAGAGNEQFF	TGTGCCAGCAGCCCACTAGCGGGGGCAGGGAATGAGCAGTTCTTC
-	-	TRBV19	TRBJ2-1	CASLDGGSYNEQFF	TGTGCCAGTCTAGACGGGGGATCCTACAATGAGCAGTTCTTC
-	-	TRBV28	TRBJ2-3	CASSYRDFSTDTQYF	TGTGCCAGCAGCTACCGGGACTTTAGCACAGATACGCAGTATTTT
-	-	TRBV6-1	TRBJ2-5	CASSDHWAGYQETQYF	TGTGCCAGCAGTGACCACTGGGCGGGGTACCAAGAGACCCAGTACTTC
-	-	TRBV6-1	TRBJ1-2	CASSDGDGYTF	TGTGCCAGCAGTGACGGTGATGGCTACACCTTC
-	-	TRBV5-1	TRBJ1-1	CASSLEAGAVTEAFF	TGCGCCAGCAGCTTGGAGGCGGGGGCGGTGACTGAAGCTTTCTTT
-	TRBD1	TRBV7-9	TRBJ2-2	CAGQDSTGELFF	TGTGCCGGACAGGATAGCACCGGGGAGCTGTTTTTT